This T cell receptor (beta chain) appears in the sequencing data of a study of blood T cell repertoires in COVID-19. Looking at the study overall: From the United States, Italy and Spain came samples of acute and convalescent COVID-19. PBMCs, B-cell-depleted T cells, or T cells were the source of the cDNA or gDNA that made up the material.

The CDR3 contains 15 residues. V shed 0 bases and J shed 0 bases, with 7 bases lying between them. Germline V gene data show CDR1 as LNHNV and CDR2 as YYDKDF (reference sequence). Original handling: Cell counts per sample came from amplifying reference gene primers. Sequenced by immunoSEQ multiplex PCR; TCRdb stores in-frame clones only, minus some. V, J and clone size reflect that table, while D and trimming were determined from the DNA. The data show 100,000 to 150,000 clones, with 80% to 85% seen just once and approximately 8.7% held by the top ten. The origin of this receptor is a woman aged 60-70 years with active or convalescent COVID-19. The chain has TRBV15 and TRBJ2-3; maybe TRBD2 (5 bases). The sequenced sample was peripheral blood. The CDR3: CATSRDRTSTDTQYF. Here the CDR3 DNA reads TGTGCCACCAGCAGAGATCGGACTAGCACAGATACGCAGTATTTT.